Presented here are 22 T cell receptor beta chains from one specimen sequenced in a study of T-cell reconstitution after alpha-beta-depleted transplantation in children. This sample's TCRbeta library carried unique molecular identifier barcodes. MiXCR, run by TCRdb on the PCR reads, gives a single entry per CDR3 protein. The sample contains 550,000 to 800,000 distinct CDR3 sequences, roughly 13% of which appear only once. The source was PBMCs, collected before TCRalphabeta/CD19-depleted stem cell transplant. These receptors were collected from a girl aged 2 to 9 with congenital amegakaryocytic thrombocytopenia, due to receive a stem cell transplant.

This clonotype was detected a few times. The gene calls are TRBV4-2 and TRBJ2-7; a weak D match, TRBD2 (6 bases). The CDR3 runs to 16 residues. The V gene lost 4 bases and the J gene lost 3 bases, with 19 bases spanning the gap. Germline V gene data show CDR1 as LGHNA and CDR2 as YNFKEQ. Here the CDR3 reads CASSRLGAGRDYEQYF. As DNA, the CDR3 is TGTGCCAGCAGCCGACTTGGAGCTGGGCGGGACTACGAGCAGTACTTC.

This clonotype turned up a few times. The rearrangement joins TRBV3-1 to TRBJ2-3; possible D gene TRBD1, 5 bases. The CDR3 consists of 16 residues. The germline V gene encodes CDR1 LGHDT and CDR2 YNNKEL (reference sequence). Trimming took 1 base from V and 3 from J, leaving 14 bases between them. The CDR3 spells CASSQGTGRGTDTQYF. The CDR3 nucleotides read TGTGCCAGCAGCCAAGGTACGGGTAGGGGAACAGATACGCAGTATTTT.

The sample holds a few counts of this clonotype. V is TRBV19 and J is TRBJ2-1; TRBD2 matches 7 bases. The V gene end was trimmed by 3 bases and the J gene end by 12 bases; junction bases not matched to a gene: 8. The germline V gene encodes CDR1 LNHDA and CDR2 SQIVND (reference sequence). The CDR3 runs 13 residues. In DNA form, the CDR3 reads TGTGCCAGTAGTATTCAATCTAGCGGATGGCAGTTCTTC. This translates into CASSIQSSGWQFF.

This clonotype was recorded at least ten times. The rearrangement links TRBV6-5 to TRBJ2-7, with no clear D. The CDR3 runs to 9 residues. The V gene's germline CDR1 is MNHEY and CDR2 SVGAGI. Trimming stripped 8 bases from V and 3 bases from J, with 2 bases between. The CDR3 here is CASGYEQYF. DNA of the CDR3: TGTGCCAGCGGCTACGAGCAGTACTTC.

This clonotype was counted many times. The CDR3 loop is CASSFRTSGSYEQYF. CDR3 nucleotides: TGTGCCAGCAGTTTCCGGACTAGCGGGAGCTACGAGCAGTACTTC. This chain uses TRBV12-3 or TRBV12-4 with TRBJ2-7; TRBD2 matches 13 bases. CDR3 length: 15 residues. Trimming removed 3 bases from V and 3 bases from J; junction bases left unmatched: 2.

This clonotype was detected a few times. The V gene is TRBV20-1, the J gene TRBJ2-5; D remains unclear. The CDR3 has 11 residues. V dropped 3 bases and J dropped 5 bases, with 7 bases sitting between them. Germline values: CDR1 DFQATT, CDR2 SNEGSKA (reference sequence). The CDR3 DNA reads TGCAGTGCTAGTAGAGAGGAGACCCAGTACTTC. This gives the protein CSASREETQYF.

V and J are TRBV5-1 and TRBJ2-7, with D possibly TRBD2 on 6 matching bases. This CDR3 comprises 14 residues. Germline loops: CDR1 SGHRS, CDR2 YFSETQ. V lost 0 bases and J 4 bases, leaving 11 bases between the germline ends. The CDR3: CASSLVGSLYEQYF. CDR3 sequence (DNA): TGCGCCAGCAGCTTGGTCGGGAGTTTGTACGAGCAGTACTTC.

This clonotype was recorded a few times. J is TRBJ2-3 and V is TRBV5-1; 8 bases align to TRBD2. Germline V gene data show CDR1 as SGHRS and CDR2 as YFSETQ. CDR3 length: 16 residues. Trimming took 1 base from V and 4 from J; bases not matched to a gene: 8. The CDR3 DNA is TGCGCCAGCAGCTTGTTCCAGCGGGAGTTCCCAGATACGCAGTATTTT. Residues: CASSLFQREFPDTQYF. The whole variable domain, filled in from reference TRBV5-1 and TRBJ2-3, reads KAGVTQTPRYLIKTRGQQVTLSCSPISGHRSVSWYQQTPGQGLQFLFEYFSETQRNKGNFPGRFSGRQFSNSRSEMNVSTLELGDSALYLCASSLFQREFPDTQYFGPGTRLTVL.

The chain carries TRBV19 and TRBJ2-2; 8 bases agree with TRBD1. The CDR3 spans 16 residues. The junction had 10 bases not matched to a gene; V was cut back by 5 bases and J by 5 bases. CDR1 and CDR2 from the germline V gene are LNHDA and SQIVND (reference sequence). The CDR3 loop is CASSAGGFLRTGELFF. The CDR3 DNA reads TGTGCCAGTAGTGCAGGGGGCTTTCTTCGGACCGGGGAGCTGTTTTTT.

This clonotype has a count of ten or more. The chain carries TRBV7-9 and TRBJ2-1; possible D gene TRBD2, 6 bases. The length of the CDR3 is 16 residues. Trimming shortened V by 5 bases and J by 5 bases, and 19 bases separated the two germline ends. Germline V lookup: CDR1 SEHNR, CDR2 FQNEAQ (reference sequence). CDR3 residues: CASSPVVGSGNNEQFF. CDR3 nucleotides: TGTGCCAGCAGCCCTGTGGTCGGGAGTGGAAACAATGAGCAGTTCTTC.

V and J are TRBV7-9 and TRBJ2-1; 8 bases are a match to TRBD2. V shed 8 bases and J 3 bases; nucleotides not matched to a gene: 6. This CDR3 is 14 amino acids long. CDR1 SEHNR and CDR2 FQNEAQ come from the germline V gene (reference sequence). This chain's CDR3 is CASRAGLVYNEQFF. DNA for the CDR3: TGTGCCAGCCGAGCGGGACTAGTCTACAATGAGCAGTTCTTC.

V and J are TRBV14 and TRBJ2-5; no definite D call. Germline-derived CDR1 and CDR2 are SGHDN and FVKESK. With 0 bases removed from V and 1 base from J, the gap between germline ends came to 6 bases. The length of the CDR3 is 14 residues. CDR3 region: CASSQEGPQETQYF. CDR3 DNA sequence: TGTGCCAGCAGCCAAGAAGGCCCCCAAGAGACCCAGTACTTC. The variable domain in full, completed from reference TRBV14 and TRBJ2-5, reads EAGVTQFPSHSVIEKGQTVTLRCDPISGHDNLYWYRRVMGKEIKFLLHFVKESKQDESGMPNNRFLAERTGGTYSTLKVQPAELEDSGVYFCASSQEGPQETQYFGPGTRLLVL.

This clonotype was picked up a small number of times. The V and J genes are TRBV28 and TRBJ2-1; tentatively, D is TRBD2 (6 bases). V shed 7 bases and J shed 6 bases, with 19 bases lying between them. The germline CDR1 and CDR2 sequences are MDHEN and SYDVKM. This CDR3 spans 15 amino acids. CDR3 loop: CASTPSGHGVNEQFF. CDR3 in DNA: TGTGCCAGCACCCCAAGCGGGCACGGGGTCAATGAGCAGTTCTTC.

The gene calls are TRBV5-1 and TRBJ2-7; 8 bases align to TRBD2. Trimming took 4 bases from V and 0 from J; bases not matched to a gene: 6. The CDR3 covers 15 residues. The germline V gene has CDR1 SGHRS and CDR2 YFSETQ. CDR3 DNA sequence: TGCGCCAGCAGCCACACTAGCGGACGCTCCTACGAGCAGTACTTC. This sequence encodes CASSHTSGRSYEQYF.

This clonotype came up many times. The genes are TRBV28 and TRBJ2-6; TRBD1 might be the D (5 bases). V lost 6 bases and J 0 bases, leaving 9 bases between the germline ends. The CDR3 length is 15 residues. Germline-derived CDR1 and CDR2 are MDHEN and SYDVKM. The CDR3 loop reads CASSWTPSGANVLTF. The CDR3 nucleotides are TGTGCCAGCAGCTGGACACCCTCTGGGGCCAACGTCCTGACTTTC. Together with reference TRBV28 and TRBJ2-6, the CDR3 gives the full variable domain: DVKVTQSSRYLVKRTGEKVFLECVQDMDHENMFWYRQDPGLGLRLIYFSYDVKMKEKGDIPEGYSVSREKKERFSLILESASTNQTSMYLCASSWTPSGANVLTFGAGSRLTVL.

This clonotype was found many times. This chain links TRBV5-1 with TRBJ2-3; D call uncertain. Germline CDR1 reads SGHRS; CDR2 reads YFSETQ. V was shortened by 4 bases and J by 2 bases, with 5 bases between the two germline ends. The length of the CDR3 is 12 residues. CDR3 amino acids: CASSTLTDTQYF. CDR3 DNA sequence: TGCGCCAGCAGCACACTCACAGATACGCAGTATTTT.

There are a few counts of this clonotype. The chain carries TRBV7-9 and TRBJ1-1; D unclear. Between the trimmed V and J ends, which lost 5 bases and 6 bases, there was a span of 13 bases. The CDR3 consists of 13 residues. Germline values: CDR1 SEHNR, CDR2 FQNEAQ (reference sequence). CDR3 amino acids: CASSPPSEAEAFF. The CDR3 coding sequence is TGTGCCAGCAGCCCACCTAGCGAGGCTGAAGCTTTCTTT.

This clonotype was seen repeatedly, ten times or more. The rearrangement joins TRBV20-1 to TRBJ2-5; TRBD2 matches 9 bases. In germline, CDR1 is DFQATT, CDR2 SNEGSKA (reference sequence). The V gene end was trimmed by 5 bases and the J gene end by 1 base; junction bases not matched to a gene: 11. This CDR3 spans 16 amino acids. CDR3: CSAPRLAERGQETQYF. The CDR3 region has the DNA TGCAGTGCTCCAAGACTAGCGGAGAGGGGCCAAGAGACCCAGTACTTC.

This rearrangement joins TRBV5-5 to TRBJ2-5, with 7 bases matching TRBD2. There are 15 residues in the CDR3. The J segment lost 5 bases and the V segment lost 3 bases, leaving 10 bases of the junction unmatched. The V gene's germline CDR1 is SGHKS and CDR2 YYEKEE (reference sequence). The CDR3 bases are TGTGCCAGCAGCTCCTTAGCGGGCTTGAAGGAGACCCAGTACTTC. Translation: CASSSLAGLKETQYF.

This clonotype was detected only a few times. The chain links TRBV5-1 to TRBJ2-3; 7 bases match TRBD2. Trimming took 2 bases from V and 6 from J; bases not matched to a gene: 6. From germline, CDR1 is SGHRS and CDR2 YFSETQ. The CDR3 has 14 residues. The CDR3 loop reads CASSFVREDDTQYF. The CDR3 DNA follows: TGCGCCAGCAGCTTTGTACGGGAGGATGATACGCAGTATTTT.

This clonotype was picked up many times. V gene TRBV6-1 combines with J gene TRBJ1-5; 7 bases match TRBD1. V gave up 5 bases and J gave up 3 bases; unmatched junction bases: 10. CDR3 length: 16 residues. CDR1 MNHNS and CDR2 SASEGT come from the germline V gene. CDR3 coding DNA: TGTGCCAGCAGTCCCCAACAAGGGGGCCTCAATCAGCCCCAGCATTTT. Residues: CASSPQQGGLNQPQHF.

This clonotype showed up many times. CDR3 sequence reads: CASSVGGREFTDTQYF. CDR3 DNA: TGTGCCAGCAGCGTCGGGGGAAGGGAATTCACAGATACGCAGTATTTT. The chain links TRBV25-1 to TRBJ2-3, with D possibly being TRBD2 (6 bases). The CDR3 length is 16 residues. Trimming removed 6 bases at V and 2 bases at J, with 18 bases between. From germline, CDR1 is MGHDK and CDR2 SYGVNS.